This T cell receptor beta chain originates from a study of human T cells and chemical hapten exposure. About the study: Patients received weekly diphenylcyclopropenone doses to the scalp throughout the approximately 23-week study. Minor pooled library volume differences mainly drove per-sample TCR yield variation.

About this clonotype itself: Antigen specificity is unknown.

General study points: Those TCRs sitting above 1 in 1000 frequency stayed the same with DPC sensitization.

The germline gives CDR1 MDHEN, CDR2 SYDVKM. CDR3 length: 16 residues. Trimming removed 5 bases from V and 4 bases from J, with 21 bases in between. As for time point: pre-sensitization, week 0. Treatment of the sample: therapeutic diphenylcyclopropenone sensitization with weekly scalp DPC. Each CDR3 protein is one row after TCRdb ran MiXCR on the RACE reads. Here the sample spans roughly 64,000 distinct CDR3 sequences, 10% to 12% being singletons. The sample consisted of whole blood, taken in connection with sensitization to the hapten diphenylcyclopropenone (DPC). The chain carries TRBV28 and TRBJ2-7; D might be TRBD1 or TRBD2, each matching 6 bases. The sequence was collected from a woman aged 40 to 49 with alopecia areata. Some clones in this sample may be carry-over from other donors' samples. The CDR3, as DNA: TGTGCCAGCAGTATTATATCTGGGGGGCAGAGGTACGAGCAGTACTTC. This translates into CASSIISGGQRYEQYF.